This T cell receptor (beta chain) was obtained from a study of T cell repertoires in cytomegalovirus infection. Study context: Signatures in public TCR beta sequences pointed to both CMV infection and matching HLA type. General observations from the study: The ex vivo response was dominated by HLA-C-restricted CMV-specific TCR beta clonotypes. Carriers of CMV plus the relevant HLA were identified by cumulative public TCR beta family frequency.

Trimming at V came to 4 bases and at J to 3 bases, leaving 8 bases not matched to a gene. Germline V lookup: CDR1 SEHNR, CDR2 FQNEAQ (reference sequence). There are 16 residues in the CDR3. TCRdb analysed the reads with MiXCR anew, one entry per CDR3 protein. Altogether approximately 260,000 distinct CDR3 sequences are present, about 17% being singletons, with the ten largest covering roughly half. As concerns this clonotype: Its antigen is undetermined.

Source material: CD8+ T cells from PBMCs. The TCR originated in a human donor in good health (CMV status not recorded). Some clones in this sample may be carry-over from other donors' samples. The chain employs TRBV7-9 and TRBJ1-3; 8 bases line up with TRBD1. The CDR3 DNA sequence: TGTGCCAGCAGCTCCCCTTGGACAGGGATTGGAAACACCATATATTTT. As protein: CASSSPWTGIGNTIYF.